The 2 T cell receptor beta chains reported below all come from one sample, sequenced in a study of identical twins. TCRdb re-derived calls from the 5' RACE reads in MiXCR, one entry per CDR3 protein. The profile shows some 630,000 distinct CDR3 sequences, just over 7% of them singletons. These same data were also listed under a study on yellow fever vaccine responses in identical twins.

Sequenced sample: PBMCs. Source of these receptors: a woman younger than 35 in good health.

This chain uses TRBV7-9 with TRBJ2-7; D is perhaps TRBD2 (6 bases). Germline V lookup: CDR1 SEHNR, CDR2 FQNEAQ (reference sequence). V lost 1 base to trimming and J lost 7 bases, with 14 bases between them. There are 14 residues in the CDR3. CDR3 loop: CASSLEGWEDEQYF. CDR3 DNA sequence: TGTGCCAGCAGCTTAGAGGGATGGGAGGATGAGCAGTACTTC.

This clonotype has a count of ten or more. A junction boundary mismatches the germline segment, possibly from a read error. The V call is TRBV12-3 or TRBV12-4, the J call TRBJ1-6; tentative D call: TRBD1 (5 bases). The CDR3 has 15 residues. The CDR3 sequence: CASSLGGSYNSPLHF. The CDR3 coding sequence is TGCGCCAGCAGCCTCGGGGGGTCTTATAATTCACCCCTCCACTTT.